The present T cell receptor beta chain was sequenced within a study of control samples from healthy donors and cancer patients. The data were produced by immunoSEQ multiplex PCR, yet TCRdb's version contains in-frame clones alone and is incomplete. The repertoire consists of 110,000 to 150,000 clones, with 89% occurring once and the leading ten covering more than 4%. CDR1 and CDR2 from the germline V gene are GTSNPN and SVGIG (reference sequence). This CDR3 is built from 12 residues. V lost 1 base and J lost 3, with 7 bases in between. Sequencing used blood. V gene TRBV30 combines with J gene TRBJ2-7; no clear D. The TCR sequence derives from a young man in good health. CDR3 DNA: TGTGCCTGGAGTGATGGCCTCTACGAGCAGTACTTC. Its protein is CAWSDGLYEQYF.